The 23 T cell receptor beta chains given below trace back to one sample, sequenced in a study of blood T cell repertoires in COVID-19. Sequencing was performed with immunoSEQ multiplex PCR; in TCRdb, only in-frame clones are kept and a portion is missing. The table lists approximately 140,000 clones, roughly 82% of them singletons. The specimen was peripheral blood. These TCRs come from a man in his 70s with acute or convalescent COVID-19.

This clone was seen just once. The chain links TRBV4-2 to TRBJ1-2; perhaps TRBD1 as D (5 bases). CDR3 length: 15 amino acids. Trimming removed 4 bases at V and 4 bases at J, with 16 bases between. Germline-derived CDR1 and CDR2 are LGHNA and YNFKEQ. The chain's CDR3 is CASSRFIGGSYGYTF. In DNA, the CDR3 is TGTGCCAGCAGCCGCTTTATCGGGGGAAGCTATGGCTACACCTTC.

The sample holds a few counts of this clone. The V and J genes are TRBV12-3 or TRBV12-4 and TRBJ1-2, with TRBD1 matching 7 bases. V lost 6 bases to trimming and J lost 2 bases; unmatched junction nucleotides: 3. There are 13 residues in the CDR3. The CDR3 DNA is TGTGCCAGCAGGAGGGGGCGGAACTATGGCTACACCTTC. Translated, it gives CASRRGRNYGYTF.

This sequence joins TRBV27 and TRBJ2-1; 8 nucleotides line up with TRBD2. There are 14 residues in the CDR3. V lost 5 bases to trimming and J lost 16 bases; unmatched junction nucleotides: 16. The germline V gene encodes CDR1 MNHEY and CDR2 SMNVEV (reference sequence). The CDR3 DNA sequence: TGTGCCAGCAGTCCATCGGGTAGCGGGGTTGGGGTTTTCTTC. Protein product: CASSPSGSGVGVFF.

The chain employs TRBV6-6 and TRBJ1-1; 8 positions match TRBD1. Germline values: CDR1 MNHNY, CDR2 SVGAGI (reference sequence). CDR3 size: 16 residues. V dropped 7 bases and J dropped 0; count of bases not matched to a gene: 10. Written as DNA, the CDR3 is TGTGCCAGCAATTTCGGGGGACAGGTAATGAACACTGAAGCTTTCTTT. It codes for CASNFGGQVMNTEAFF.

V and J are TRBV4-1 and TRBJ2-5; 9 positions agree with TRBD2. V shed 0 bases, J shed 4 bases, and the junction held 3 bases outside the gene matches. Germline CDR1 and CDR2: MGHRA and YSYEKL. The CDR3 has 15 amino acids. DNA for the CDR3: TGCGCCAGCAGCCAAGAGCGGGGGGGCCCAGAGACCCAGTACTTC. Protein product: CASSQERGGPETQYF.

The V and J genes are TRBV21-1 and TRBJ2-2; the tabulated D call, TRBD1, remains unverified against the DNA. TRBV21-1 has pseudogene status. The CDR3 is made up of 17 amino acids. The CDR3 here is CASSKQQTGLGTGELFF. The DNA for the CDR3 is TGTGCCAGCAGCAAGCAGCAGACAGGATTGGGGACCGGGGAGCTGTTTTTT.

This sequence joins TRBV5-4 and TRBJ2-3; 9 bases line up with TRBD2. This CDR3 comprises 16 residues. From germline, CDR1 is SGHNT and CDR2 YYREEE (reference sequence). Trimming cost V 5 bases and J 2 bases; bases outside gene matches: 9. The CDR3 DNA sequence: TGTGCCAGCAGGCAAGCGGGGGGTAAAAACACAGATACGCAGTATTTT. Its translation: CASRQAGGKNTDTQYF.

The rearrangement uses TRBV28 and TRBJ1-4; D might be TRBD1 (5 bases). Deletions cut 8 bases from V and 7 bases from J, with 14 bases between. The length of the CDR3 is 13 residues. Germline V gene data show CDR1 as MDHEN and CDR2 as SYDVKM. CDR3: CASLRPGGEKLFF. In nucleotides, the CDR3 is TGTGCCAGCTTGCGCCCCGGGGGTGAAAAACTGTTTTTT.

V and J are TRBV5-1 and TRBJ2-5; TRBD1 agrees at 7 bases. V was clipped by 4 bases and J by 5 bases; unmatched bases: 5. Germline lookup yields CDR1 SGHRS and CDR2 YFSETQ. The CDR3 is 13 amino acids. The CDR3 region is CASSQTGVETQYF. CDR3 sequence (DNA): TGCGCCAGCAGCCAAACAGGGGTCGAGACCCAGTACTTC. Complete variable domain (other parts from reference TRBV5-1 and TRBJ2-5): KAGVTQTPRYLIKTRGQQVTLSCSPISGHRSVSWYQQTPGQGLQFLFEYFSETQRNKGNFPGRFSGRQFSNSRSEMNVSTLELGDSALYLCASSQTGVETQYFGPGTRLLVL.

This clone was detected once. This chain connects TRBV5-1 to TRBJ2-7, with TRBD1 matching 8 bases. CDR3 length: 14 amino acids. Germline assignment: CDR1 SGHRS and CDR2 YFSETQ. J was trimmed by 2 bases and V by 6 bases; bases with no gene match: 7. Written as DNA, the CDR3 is TGCGCCAGCACAACCGGGACAGGCGCCTACGAGCAGTACTTC. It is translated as CASTTGTGAYEQYF.

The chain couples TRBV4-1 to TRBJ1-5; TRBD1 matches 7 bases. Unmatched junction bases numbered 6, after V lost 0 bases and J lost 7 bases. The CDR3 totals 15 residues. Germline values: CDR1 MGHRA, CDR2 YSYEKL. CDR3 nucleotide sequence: TGCGCCAGCAGCCAAGAAGGGGGCCAAATCCAGCCCCAGCATTTT. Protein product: CASSQEGGQIQPQHF.

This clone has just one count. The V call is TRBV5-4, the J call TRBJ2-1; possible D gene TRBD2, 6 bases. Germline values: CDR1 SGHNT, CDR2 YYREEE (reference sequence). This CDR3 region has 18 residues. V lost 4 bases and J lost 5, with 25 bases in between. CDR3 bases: TGTGCCAGCAGCGTGGACCCCTCAGGAGGGGTAGGGAACAATGAGCAGTTCTTC. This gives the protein CASSVDPSGGVGNNEQFF.

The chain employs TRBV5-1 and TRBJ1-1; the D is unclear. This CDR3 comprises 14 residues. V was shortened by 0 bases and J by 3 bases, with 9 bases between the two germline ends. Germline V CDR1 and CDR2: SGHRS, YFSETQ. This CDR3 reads CASSLGQSDTEAFF. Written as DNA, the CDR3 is TGCGCCAGCAGCTTGGGGCAGAGCGACACTGAAGCTTTCTTT.

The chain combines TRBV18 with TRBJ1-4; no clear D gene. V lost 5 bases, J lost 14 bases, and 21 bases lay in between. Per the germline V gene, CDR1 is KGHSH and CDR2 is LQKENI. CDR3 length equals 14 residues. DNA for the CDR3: TGTGCCAGCTCAGCTCAGACACCGCCCCAACGGCTGTTTTTT. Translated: CASSAQTPPQRLFF.

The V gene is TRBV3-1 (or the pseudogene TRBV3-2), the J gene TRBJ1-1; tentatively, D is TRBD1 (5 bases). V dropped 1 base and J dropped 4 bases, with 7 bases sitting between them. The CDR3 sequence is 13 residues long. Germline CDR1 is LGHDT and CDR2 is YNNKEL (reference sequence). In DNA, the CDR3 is TGTGCCAGCAGCCAAGGACAGTTCACTGAAGCTTTCTTT. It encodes CASSQGQFTEAFF.

The CDR3 sequence is CASSDPDRAGANVLTF. CDR3 in DNA: TGTGCCAGCAGTGACCCCGACAGGGCTGGGGCCAACGTCCTGACTTTC. The chain recombines TRBV2 with TRBJ2-6, with 7 bases lining up with TRBD1. Germline loops: CDR1 SNHLY, CDR2 FYNNEI. The CDR3 runs 16 residues. Losses at the gene ends were 3 bases for V and 2 bases for J; bases not matched to a gene: 4. Using reference TRBV2 and TRBJ2-6 for the parts outside the CDR3, the full variable domain is EPEVTQTPSHQVTQMGQEVILRCVPISNHLYFYWYRQILGQKVEFLVSFYNNEISEKSEIFDDQFSVERPDGSNFTLKIRSTKLEDSAMYFCASSDPDRAGANVLTFGAGSRLTVL.

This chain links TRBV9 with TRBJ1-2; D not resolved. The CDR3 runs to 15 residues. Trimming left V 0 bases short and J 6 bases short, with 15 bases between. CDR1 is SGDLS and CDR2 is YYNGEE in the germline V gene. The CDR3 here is CASSVAGEYSDGYTF. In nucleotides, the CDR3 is TGTGCCAGCAGCGTAGCTGGGGAGTACTCGGATGGCTACACCTTC.

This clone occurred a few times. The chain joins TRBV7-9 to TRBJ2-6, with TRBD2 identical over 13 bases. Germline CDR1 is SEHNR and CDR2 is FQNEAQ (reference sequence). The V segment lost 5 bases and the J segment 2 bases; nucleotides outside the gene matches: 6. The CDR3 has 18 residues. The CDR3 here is CASSPGLAGAPGANVLTF. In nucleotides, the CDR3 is TGTGCCAGCAGCCCAGGACTAGCGGGAGCCCCTGGGGCCAACGTCCTGACTTTC.

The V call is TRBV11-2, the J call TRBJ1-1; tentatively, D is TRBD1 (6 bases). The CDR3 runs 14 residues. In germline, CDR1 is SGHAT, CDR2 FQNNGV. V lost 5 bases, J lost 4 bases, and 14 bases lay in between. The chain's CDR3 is CASSLWAGATEAFF. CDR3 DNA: TGTGCCAGCAGCCTATGGGCAGGGGCCACTGAAGCTTTCTTT.

The CDR3 DNA reads TGTGCCAGCAGCTTAGCAGGGGGATACGCGAACACTGAAGCTTTCTTT. It yields the protein CASSLAGGYANTEAFF. The genes are TRBV7-9 and TRBJ1-1; a possible D gene is TRBD1 (6 bases). The CDR3 runs to 16 residues. V lost 0 bases, J lost 1 base, and 12 bases lay in between. From germline, CDR1 is SEHNR and CDR2 FQNEAQ (reference sequence).

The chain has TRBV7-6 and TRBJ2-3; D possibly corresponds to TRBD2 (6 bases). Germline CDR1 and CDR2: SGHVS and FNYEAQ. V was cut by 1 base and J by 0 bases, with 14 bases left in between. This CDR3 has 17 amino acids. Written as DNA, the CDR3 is TGTGCCAGCAGCTTAGTTGTCGGGGGAAAAAGCACAGATACGCAGTATTTT. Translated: CASSLVVGGKSTDTQYF.

As DNA, the CDR3 is TGTGCCAGCAGCTTAGAATTCACGGGGAACACTGAAGCTTTCTTT. Protein sequence: CASSLEFTGNTEAFF. This chain connects TRBV11-2 to TRBJ1-1; no definite D call. Trimming took 0 bases from V and 1 from J, leaving 9 bases between them. Germline V gene sequence: CDR1 SGHAT, CDR2 FQNNGV. CDR3 length: 15 residues.

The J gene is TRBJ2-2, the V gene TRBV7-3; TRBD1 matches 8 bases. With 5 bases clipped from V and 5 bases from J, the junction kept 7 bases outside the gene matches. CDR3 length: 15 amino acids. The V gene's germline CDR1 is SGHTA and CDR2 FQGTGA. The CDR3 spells CASSRGTGRTGELFF. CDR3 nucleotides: TGTGCCAGCAGCCGGGGGACAGGCCGGACCGGGGAGCTGTTTTTT.